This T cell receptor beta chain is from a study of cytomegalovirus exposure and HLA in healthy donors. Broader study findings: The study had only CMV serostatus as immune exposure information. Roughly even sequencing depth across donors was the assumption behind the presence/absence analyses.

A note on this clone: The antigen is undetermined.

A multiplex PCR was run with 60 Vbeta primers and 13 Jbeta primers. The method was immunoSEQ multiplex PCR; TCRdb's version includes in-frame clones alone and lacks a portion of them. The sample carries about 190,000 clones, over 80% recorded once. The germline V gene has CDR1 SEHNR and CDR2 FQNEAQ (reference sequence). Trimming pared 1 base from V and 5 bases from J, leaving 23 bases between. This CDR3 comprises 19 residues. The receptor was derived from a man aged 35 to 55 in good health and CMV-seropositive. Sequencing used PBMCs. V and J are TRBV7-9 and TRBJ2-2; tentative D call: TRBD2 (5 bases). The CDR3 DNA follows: TGTGCCAGCAGCTTAGAGCGGCAGGTGTCGTGGCCGGCAACCGGGGAGCTGTTTTTT. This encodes CASSLERQVSWPATGELFF.